Below are 21 T cell receptor beta chains sequenced from a single sample in a study of blood T cell repertoires in COVID-19. The data were produced by immunoSEQ multiplex PCR, yet TCRdb's version contains in-frame clones alone and is incomplete. Seen here are roughly 120,000 clones, over 85% observed once, and the top ten hold over 3.5%. Material for sequencing was peripheral blood. The source of these receptors is a man aged 45-65 years with active COVID-19.

This chain joins TRBV5-1 and TRBJ1-2, with 9 bases matching TRBD1. Germline CDR1 SGHRS, CDR2 YFSETQ. The CDR3 is made up of 15 amino acids. The V gene end was trimmed by 0 bases and the J gene end by 4 bases; junction bases not matched to a gene: 4. CDR3 amino acids: CASSLVPGQGYGYTF. Written as DNA, the CDR3 is TGCGCCAGCAGCTTGGTCCCGGGACAGGGCTATGGCTACACCTTC.

This clone has just one count. The chain uses TRBV7-2 and TRBJ2-2, with 11 bases identical to TRBD2. CDR1 and CDR2 from the germline V gene are SGHTA and FQGNSA. V shed 1 base and J 4 bases; nucleotides not matched to a gene: 5. CDR3 length: 17 residues. The CDR3 sequence is CASSLVSLAGATGELFF. For the CDR3, the DNA is TGTGCCAGCAGCTTAGTGTCACTAGCGGGAGCCACCGGGGAGCTGTTTTTT.

The chain recombines TRBV7-9 with TRBJ2-2; D is perhaps TRBD2 (6 bases). Deletions cut 6 bases from V and 3 bases from J, with 14 bases between. The CDR3 contains 15 residues. Germline assignment: CDR1 SEHNR and CDR2 FQNEAQ (reference sequence). The CDR3 loop reads CASRFGGADTGELFF. The CDR3 nucleotides read TGTGCCAGCAGATTCGGGGGAGCAGACACCGGGGAGCTGTTTTTT.

The chain employs TRBV7-8 and TRBJ1-1; no definite D call. CDR1 is SGHVS and CDR2 is FQNEAQ in the germline V gene. The CDR3 spans 15 residues. V was shortened by 0 bases and J by 11 bases, with 19 bases between the two germline ends. As DNA, the CDR3 is TGTGCCAGCAGCTTAGCCATAAGCTCCCCGGAGTGGGCTTTCTTT. It yields the protein CASSLAISSPEWAFF.

This clone was counted a few times. V and J are TRBV7-8 and TRBJ2-3, with D uncertain. Germline values: CDR1 SGHVS, CDR2 FQNEAQ. The CDR3 loop spans 15 amino acids. The V end was cut by 5 bases, the J end by 1 base, with 13 bases between. CDR3 protein: CASSPVKAGTDTQYF. The CDR3 coding sequence is TGTGCCAGCAGCCCCGTCAAGGCGGGCACAGATACGCAGTATTTT.

The chain uses TRBV18 and TRBJ1-2; TRBD1 matches 9 bases. The germline gives CDR1 KGHSH, CDR2 LQKENI. The CDR3 spans 17 residues. Germline trimming cut 3 bases from V and 5 bases from J; bases unmatched to any gene: 13. In nucleotides, the CDR3 is TGTGCCAGCTCACCTTACCGGACAGGGGAAGGCGGTTATGGCTACACCTTC. Protein sequence: CASSPYRTGEGGYGYTF.

This rearrangement joins TRBV5-5 to TRBJ1-2, with D perhaps matching TRBD1 (5 bases). The CDR3 extends over 15 amino acids. Germline V gene sequence: CDR1 SGHKS, CDR2 YYEKEE (reference sequence). Trimming removed 0 bases at V and 4 bases at J, with 13 bases between. The CDR3 bases are TGTGCCAGCAGCTTGGATACCAGGGACTTCTATGGCTACACCTTC. Translating it yields CASSLDTRDFYGYTF.

V and J are TRBV7-9 and TRBJ1-3; D is unresolved. Germline V gene data show CDR1 as SEHNR and CDR2 as FQNEAQ (reference sequence). Trimming cost V 6 bases and J 7 bases, with 19 bases left between them. CDR3 length: 15 residues. CDR3 bases: TGTGCCAGCAGTCCCCCCCGGGGAATTTGGAACACCATATATTTT. Translated: CASSPPRGIWNTIYF.

The CDR3 spells CASSWTSGSGETQYF. CDR3 in DNA: TGTGCCAGCAGCTGGACTAGCGGGAGCGGGGAGACCCAGTACTTC. V usage is TRBV11-2 and J usage is TRBJ2-5, with 13 bases fitting TRBD2. The CDR3 sequence is 15 residues long. The V and J ends lost 4 bases and 5 bases, in that order; junction bases with no gene match: 4. Per germline, CDR1 SGHAT and CDR2 FQNNGV.

The chain uses TRBV7-6 and TRBJ2-2; 7 nucleotides match TRBD1. This CDR3 comprises 15 residues. Germline trimming cut 5 bases from V and 1 base from J; bases unmatched to any gene: 4. Per the germline V gene, CDR1 is SGHVS and CDR2 is FNYEAQ. The CDR3: CASSDRDRNTGELFF. The CDR3 DNA sequence: TGTGCCAGCAGCGACCGGGACAGGAACACCGGGGAGCTGTTTTTT.

The CDR3 nucleotides are TGTGCCAGCAGCTGGGGGACTAGCGGATCGACCCACTACGAGCAGTACGTC. This translates into CASSWGTSGSTHYEQYV. The chain uses TRBV5-6 and TRBJ2-7; 11 nucleotides line up with TRBD2. CDR3 length: 17 residues. V was pared by 3 bases and J by 3 bases, with 11 bases of the junction left unmatched. Germline assignment: CDR1 SGHDT and CDR2 YYEEEE.

The chain employs TRBV11-2 and TRBJ2-1; 13 positions agree with TRBD2. V shed 1 base and J 8 bases; nucleotides not matched to a gene: 2. Germline CDR1 SGHAT, CDR2 FQNNGV. The CDR3 is 15 residues long. The CDR3, as DNA: TGTGCCAGCAGCTTAGGGACTAGCGGGAGTCATGAGCAGTTCTTC. Translating gives CASSLGTSGSHEQFF.

The chain has TRBV10-3 and TRBJ2-7; D gene unclear. The germline gives CDR1 ENHRY, CDR2 SYGVKD. The CDR3 contains 12 residues. The V gene lost 1 base and the J gene lost 3 bases, with 4 bases spanning the gap. CDR3 sequence reads: CAISEFGYEQYV. In DNA form, the CDR3 reads TGTGCCATCAGTGAGTTCGGCTACGAGCAGTACGTC.

This clone appeared a single time. The chain combines TRBV6-5 with TRBJ1-4; 7 bases align to TRBD1. The ends lost 8 bases at V and 3 bases at J; junction bases unmatched: 3. Germline CDR1 and CDR2: MNHEY and SVGAGI. The CDR3 has 13 residues. The CDR3 sequence is CASRDRANEKLFF. DNA for the CDR3: TGTGCCAGCCGAGACAGGGCTAATGAAAAACTGTTTTTT.

This sequence joins TRBV5-1 and TRBJ1-2; 7 bases line up with TRBD1. CDR1 SGHRS and CDR2 YFSETQ come from the germline V gene. The CDR3 is made up of 14 amino acids. Trimming cost V 5 bases and J 1 base; bases outside gene matches: 5. The CDR3 coding sequence is TGCGCCAGCAGAGGGGACAGCTTTAACTATGGCTACACCTTC. Protein product: CASRGDSFNYGYTF.

The V and J genes are TRBV4-1 and TRBJ2-7, with D tentatively TRBD1 (6 bases). Germline loops: CDR1 MGHRA, CDR2 YSYEKL. The CDR3 contains 16 residues. With 0 bases removed from V and 3 bases from J, the gap between germline ends came to 15 bases. CDR3 bases: TGCGCCAGCAGCCAAGAGCCGGGACACGAAAACTACGAGCAGTACTTC. Translated, it gives CASSQEPGHENYEQYF.

V and J are TRBV21-1 and TRBJ2-7; the DNA was not compared with TRBD1, the D call given in the table. TRBV21-1 is tagged as a pseudogene. CDR3 length equals 18 residues. CDR3 sequence reads: CASSIHRGAPGSLYEQYF. CDR3 DNA: TGTGCCAGCAGCATTCACAGGGGGGCCCCCGGGTCTCTCTACGAGCAGTACTTC.

The chain has TRBV5-1 and TRBJ2-3; possibly TRBD2 for D (6 bases). Trimming cost V 0 bases and J 3 bases, with 14 bases left between them. The CDR3 has 16 residues. The germline gives CDR1 SGHRS, CDR2 YFSETQ. CDR3 loop: CASSLGMLANTDTQYF. As DNA, the CDR3 is TGCGCCAGCAGCTTGGGTATGCTAGCGAATACAGATACGCAGTATTTT.

The V call is TRBV19, the J call TRBJ1-2; TRBD1 matches 11 bases. The germline gives CDR1 LNHDA, CDR2 SQIVND (reference sequence). V shed 6 bases and J 7 bases; nucleotides not matched to a gene: 4. The CDR3 has 13 amino acids. CDR3 in amino acids: CASRDRGHGGYTF. CDR3 bases: TGTGCCAGTAGGGACAGGGGGCATGGTGGCTACACCTTC.

The chain links TRBV5-1 to TRBJ2-1; 12 bases align to TRBD2. CDR1 and CDR2 from the germline V gene are SGHRS and YFSETQ. Trimming removed 1 base from V and 9 bases from J; junction bases left unmatched: 5. This CDR3 comprises 15 residues. For the CDR3, the DNA is TGCGCCAGCAGCTTGCTACTAGCGGGGGGTGGTGAGCAGTTCTTC. This translates into CASSLLLAGGGEQFF.

The chain couples TRBV18 to TRBJ2-7; D gene uncertain. V was trimmed by 2 bases and J by 0 bases, leaving 8 bases between them. The germline V gene encodes CDR1 KGHSH and CDR2 LQKENI. The CDR3 length is 14 residues. The CDR3 spells CASSPNPGSYEQYV. CDR3 coding DNA: TGTGCCAGCTCACCAAACCCGGGCTCCTACGAGCAGTACGTC.